One and the same sample provided the 13 T cell receptor beta chains below, sequenced in a study of cytomegalovirus exposure and HLA in healthy donors. A multiplex PCR was run with 60 Vbeta primers and 13 Jbeta primers. Profiled with immunoSEQ multiplex PCR; TCRdb holds only in-frame clones, not every one. In the table there are some 180,000 clones, around 75% of which are singletons. The source material was PBMCs. These receptors were collected from a female donor in good health and CMV-seronegative.

The CDR3 spells CASSLGGNYGYTF. The DNA for the CDR3 is TGTGCCAGCAGCTTGGGAGGAAACTATGGCTACACCTTC. The chain links TRBV5-6 to TRBJ1-2, with D hard to call. The CDR3 is made up of 13 amino acids. Trimming left V 0 bases short and J 2 bases short, with 5 bases between. CDR1 SGHDT and CDR2 YYEEEE come from the germline V gene.

J is TRBJ2-5 and V is TRBV7-8; TRBD1 agrees at 8 bases. The V gene end was trimmed by 2 bases and the J gene end by 6 bases; junction bases not matched to a gene: 5. The V gene's germline CDR1 is SGHVS and CDR2 FQNEAQ. The CDR3 runs 14 residues. The CDR3 coding sequence is TGTGCCAGCAGCTTAAGACAGGGGCATCAGACCCAGTACTTC. Its translation: CASSLRQGHQTQYF.

Only a few counts were recorded for this clone. This rearrangement joins TRBV27 to TRBJ2-1, with D unclear. Germline CDR1 MNHEY, CDR2 SMNVEV (reference sequence). The CDR3 totals 15 residues. Deletions cut 3 bases from V and 0 bases from J, with 9 bases between. The CDR3 spells CASSFSIDSYNEQFF. The CDR3 region has the DNA TGTGCCAGCAGTTTTAGCATTGACTCCTACAATGAGCAGTTCTTC.

The gene calls are TRBV7-9 and TRBJ2-7, with D perhaps matching TRBD2 (6 bases). The CDR3 is 15 amino acids. The germline CDR1 and CDR2 sequences are SEHNR and FQNEAQ (reference sequence). Trimming left V 5 bases short and J 1 base short, with 15 bases between. The chain's CDR3 is CASSRRDGGSYEQYF. CDR3 bases: TGTGCCAGCAGCCGCCGGGACGGGGGATCCTACGAGCAGTACTTC.

The genes are TRBV15 and TRBJ2-7; possible D gene TRBD2, 6 bases. V was pared by 5 bases and J by 2 bases, with 16 bases between. Germline assignment: CDR1 LNHNV and CDR2 YYDKDF (reference sequence). This CDR3 comprises 15 residues. The CDR3 coding sequence is TGTGCCACCAGCCCCGGCGGGGAGATGGCCTACGAGCAGTACTTC. Its translation: CATSPGGEMAYEQYF.

V usage is TRBV5-1 and J usage is TRBJ1-5; 8 bases are shared with TRBD1. The J segment lost 6 bases and the V segment lost 0 bases, leaving 8 bases of the junction unmatched. This CDR3 spans 16 amino acids. Germline values: CDR1 SGHRS, CDR2 YFSETQ. The CDR3 is CASSLGYGQGSQPQHF. The CDR3 bases are TGCGCCAGCAGCTTGGGCTACGGACAGGGATCTCAGCCCCAGCATTTT.

V usage is TRBV7-9 and J usage is TRBJ1-2; D is possibly TRBD1 (5 bases). Trimming removed 5 bases at V and 8 bases at J, with 12 bases between. Germline-derived CDR1 and CDR2 are SEHNR and FQNEAQ (reference sequence). The CDR3 spans 12 residues. The CDR3 region has the DNA TGTGCCAGCAGCAATCAGGGTCAAGGCTACACCTTC. Its protein is CASSNQGQGYTF.

Regarding this clone: The same CDR3 also results from other DNA sequences found in this sample. The chain uses TRBV2 and TRBJ2-3; 7 nucleotides agree with TRBD2. Looked up from germline, CDR1 is SNHLY and CDR2 is FYNNEI. V trimming: 2 bases; J trimming: 2 bases; junction bases outside the gene matches: 4. This CDR3 is built from 15 residues. The CDR3 region has the DNA TGTGCCAGCAGTGAAAGGCGGGGGATCACAGATACGCAGTATTTT. It encodes CASSERRGITDTQYF.

The CDR3 region has the DNA TGTGCCAGCAGTCCACCGGGACAGGGACTCTACGAGCAGTACTTC. Protein sequence: CASSPPGQGLYEQYF. The chain is built from TRBV28 and TRBJ2-7; TRBD1 aligns across 9 bases. CDR1 and CDR2 (germline): MDHEN, SYDVKM. The CDR3 has 15 amino acids. With V trimmed by 5 bases and J by 3 bases, 8 bases remained unmatched.

The chain combines TRBV7-9 with TRBJ1-2; 8 nucleotides match TRBD1. Germline CDR1 SEHNR, CDR2 FQNEAQ (reference sequence). V lost 5 bases, J lost 4 bases, and 3 bases stayed unmatched. The CDR3 length is 13 residues. This chain's CDR3 is CASSPGQVYGYTF. CDR3 bases: TGTGCCAGCAGCCCGGGACAGGTCTATGGCTACACCTTC.

The chain has TRBV5-8 and TRBJ2-1; D possibly corresponds to TRBD1 (5 bases). This CDR3 has 13 residues. Germline CDR1 and CDR2: SGHTS and YDEGEE. V lost 3 bases, J lost 6 bases, and 10 bases lay in between. The CDR3 DNA follows: TGTGCCAGCAGCTCCGACAGCTTCAATGAGCAGTTCTTC. Its protein product is CASSSDSFNEQFF.

The chain joins TRBV5-1 to TRBJ2-2; a possible D gene is TRBD1 (6 bases). Germline V gene sequence: CDR1 SGHRS, CDR2 YFSETQ. Trimming shortened V by 0 bases and J by 1 base, and 13 bases separated the two germline ends. The CDR3 runs to 17 residues. The CDR3 loop reads CASSLDSGTLNTGELFF. The CDR3 nucleotides are TGCGCCAGCAGCTTGGATTCCGGGACACTGAACACCGGGGAGCTGTTTTTT.

CDR3 loop: CASSLDVAGSTDTQYF. The CDR3, as DNA: TGTGCCAGCAGCTTAGACGTAGCGGGGAGCACAGATACGCAGTATTTT. The chain couples TRBV7-8 to TRBJ2-3; 8 positions agree with TRBD2. This CDR3 is 16 amino acids long. Trimming cost V 1 base and J 0 bases; bases outside gene matches: 3. Per the germline V gene, CDR1 is SGHVS and CDR2 is FQNEAQ.